The T cell receptor beta chain described here comes from a study of tumor and adjacent non-tumor tissue in lung cancer. The wider study: The cohort had around eleven adenocarcinoma, 2 squamous cell and 1 small cell patients. Aged about 30 to 85 years, patients included roughly ten men and 4 to 6 women with stage I to III disease.

A modified ARM-PCR protocol with three rounds of nested PCR amplified TCRbeta. TCRdb reprocessed the multiplex PCR reads with MiXCR, giving one entry per CDR3 protein. The profile covers around 100,000 distinct CDR3 sequences, with less than 75% appearing a single time and approximately 18% taken by the ten largest. No cell sorting was done before RNA was extracted from the tissue. This non-tumor lung sample came from over 3 cm beyond the tumor edge. Study results and caveats: Significantly higher TCR diversity was found in tumor than normal lung.

About this clonotype itself: The antigen is undetermined. With a much larger clone just one base away, this may be a read error. This CDR3 is missing its conserved last phenylalanine or tryptophan, likely due to a read error.

The CDR3 is 16 residues long. V was cut by 7 bases and J by 2 bases, with 21 bases left in between. This chain links TRBV12-3 or TRBV12-4 with TRBJ2-7; tentatively, D is TRBD1 or TRBD2 (6 bases each). The receptor was derived from a man aged 25-45 years with non-small cell lung cancer. Sequenced input: distant non-tumor lung tissue. The CDR3 is CASTKGGQGGAYEQYI. For the CDR3, the DNA is TGTGCCAGCACCAAGGGGGGACAAGGCGGGGCCTACGAGCAGTACATC.